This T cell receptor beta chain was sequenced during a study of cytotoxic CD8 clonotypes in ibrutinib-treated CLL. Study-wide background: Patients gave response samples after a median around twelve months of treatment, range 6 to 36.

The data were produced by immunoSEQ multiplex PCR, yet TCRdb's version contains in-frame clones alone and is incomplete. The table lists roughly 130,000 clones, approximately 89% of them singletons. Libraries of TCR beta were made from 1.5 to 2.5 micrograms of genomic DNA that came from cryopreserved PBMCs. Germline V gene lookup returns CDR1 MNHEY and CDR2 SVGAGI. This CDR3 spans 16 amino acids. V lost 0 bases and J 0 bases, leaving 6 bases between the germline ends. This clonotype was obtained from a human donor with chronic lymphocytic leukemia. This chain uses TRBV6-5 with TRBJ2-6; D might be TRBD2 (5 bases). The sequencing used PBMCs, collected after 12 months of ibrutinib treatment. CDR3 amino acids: CASSYSRDSGANVLTF. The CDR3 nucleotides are TGTGCCAGCAGTTACTCGAGGGACTCTGGGGCCAACGTCCTGACTTTC.